These 19 T cell receptor beta chains share one sample of origin, sequenced in a study of radiation and T cells in renal cell carcinoma. The time point denotes: blood 4 weeks post-SBRT, at nephrectomy. The treatment here: 15 Gy SBRT to primary tumor, nephrectomy 4 weeks later. Repertoires were generated with immunoSEQ multiplex PCR, while TCRdb's copy carries only in-frame clones and drops some. The sample includes 150,000 to 200,000 clones, about 87% of them seen just once. The source material was blood, sampled from a patient whose treatment included radiotherapy and nephrectomy. These receptors were obtained from a woman aged 50 to 60 with renal cell carcinoma.

V and J are TRBV19 and TRBJ2-2; D not resolved. Germline CDR1 reads LNHDA; CDR2 reads SQIVND (reference sequence). The CDR3 contains 13 residues. Trimming cost V 7 bases and J 8 bases, with 14 bases left between them. Here the CDR3 reads CASTYLHWGELFF. CDR3 nucleotide sequence: TGTGCCAGTACCTACCTTCATTGGGGGGAGCTGTTTTTT.

The V call is TRBV5-8, the J call TRBJ2-3; D not resolved. Per germline, CDR1 SGHTS and CDR2 YDEGEE. Between the trimmed V and J ends, which lost 2 bases and 0 bases, there was a span of 10 bases. There are 15 residues in the CDR3. The CDR3 bases are TGTGCCAGCAGCTTTGGCGGATCAAGCACAGATACGCAGTATTTT. Residues: CASSFGGSSTDTQYF.

This clone was observed once. The junction and the germline gene differ at one end; a read error may be behind it. This rearrangement joins TRBV7-7 to TRBJ2-2, with D perhaps matching TRBD1 (5 bases). The CDR3 runs to 15 residues. The V gene's germline CDR1 is SSHAT and CDR2 FNYEAQ (reference sequence). CDR3 nucleotide sequence: TGTGCTAGCAGCTCCTCCCAGGGTGTCACCGGGGAGCTGTTTTTT. This translates into CASSSSQGVTGELFF.

This clone was detected a few times. Other nucleotide sequences from this sample produce the same CDR3. This chain links TRBV7-9 with TRBJ1-2; D unresolved. The germline gives CDR1 SEHNR, CDR2 FQNEAQ (reference sequence). The CDR3 consists of 14 residues. V was pared by 1 base and J by 1 base, with 7 bases between. The CDR3 reads CASSLGGINYGYTF. For the CDR3, the DNA is TGTGCCAGCAGCTTAGGGGGAATTAACTATGGCTACACCTTC.

V gene TRBV19 combines with J gene TRBJ2-3; weak D call: TRBD2 (6 bases). Trimming stripped 10 bases from V and 0 bases from J, with 17 bases between. This CDR3 comprises 15 residues. Germline CDR1 is LNHDA and CDR2 is SQIVND (reference sequence). The CDR3 spells CATREEVSSTDTQYF. The CDR3 coding sequence is TGTGCCACCAGGGAGGAGGTTTCTAGCACAGATACGCAGTATTTT.

The chain links TRBV6-6 to TRBJ1-1; the D is unclear. Germline loops: CDR1 MNHNY, CDR2 SVGAGI (reference sequence). The CDR3 runs to 15 residues. The V gene lost 6 bases and the J gene lost 1 base, with 15 bases spanning the gap. The CDR3 region is CASSHISGENTEAFF. CDR3 nucleotides: TGTGCCAGCAGCCACATCAGTGGGGAGAACACTGAAGCTTTCTTT.

This clone was observed a few times. At one end the junction does not follow the germline gene, possibly because of a read error. V and J are TRBV7-7 and TRBJ2-7, with D perhaps matching TRBD1 (5 bases). From germline, CDR1 is SSHAT and CDR2 FNYEAQ (reference sequence). The CDR3 runs 14 residues. In DNA, the CDR3 is TGTGCTAGCAGCTTTAGGGGTCACACCTACGAGCAGTACTTC. As protein: CASSFRGHTYEQYF.

The chain uses TRBV6-1 and TRBJ1-4; D unresolved. This CDR3 is 13 amino acids long. Trimming shortened V by 6 bases and J by 8 bases, and 13 bases separated the two germline ends. Germline V gene sequence: CDR1 MNHNS, CDR2 SASEGT. The CDR3: CASRRQGMEKLFF. CDR3 coding DNA: TGTGCCAGCAGGAGACAAGGGATGGAAAAACTGTTTTTT.

The V gene is TRBV21-1, the J gene TRBJ1-1. TRBV21-1 is given as a pseudogene. CDR3 length: 17 amino acids. The DNA for the CDR3 is TGTGCCAGCAGCAAAGAGAAGGGGAAAGGAGGGAACACTGAAGCTTTCTTT. Translated, it gives CASSKEKGKGGNTEAFF.

The chain is built from TRBV2 and TRBJ1-2; a possible D gene is TRBD1 (5 bases). CDR1 is SNHLY and CDR2 is FYNNEI in the germline V gene. The germline V and J ends were trimmed by 8 bases and 6 bases, with 19 bases remaining between them. This CDR3 is 14 amino acids long. CDR3 loop: CASRIVGAGDGYTF. The DNA for the CDR3 is TGTGCCAGCCGTATCGTGGGTGCGGGGGATGGCTACACCTTC.

This chain links TRBV4-1 with TRBJ1-4; D may be TRBD1 (5 bases). The CDR3 extends over 15 amino acids. Per the germline V gene, CDR1 is MGHRA and CDR2 is YSYEKL. Trimming took 0 bases from V and 7 from J, leaving 12 bases between them. The CDR3 nucleotides are TGCGCCAGCAGCCAAGAGGGGCAGGCGCCTGAAAAACTGTTTTTT. Translated, it gives CASSQEGQAPEKLFF.

The CDR3 coding sequence is TGTGCCAGCAGTTATCGGCAGGGTGATACCCTCCACTTT. Translation gives CASSYRQGDTLHF. This chain joins TRBV6-5 and TRBJ1-6, with D possibly being TRBD1 (5 bases). Germline V gene lookup returns CDR1 MNHEY and CDR2 SVGAGI. The V end lost 3 bases, the J end lost 14 bases, and 14 bases lay between the germline ends. This CDR3 contains 13 residues.

The chain is built from TRBV25-1 and TRBJ2-6, with D hard to call. The V end lost 1 base, the J end lost 4 bases, and 11 bases lay between the germline ends. Germline-derived CDR1 and CDR2 are MGHDK and SYGVNS. CDR3 size: 16 residues. In DNA form, the CDR3 reads TGTGCCAGCAGTGAATGGACGGATCGAGGGGCCAACGTCCTGACTTTC. It is translated as CASSEWTDRGANVLTF.

The J gene is TRBJ2-2, the V gene TRBV9, with 10 bases identical to TRBD2. V dropped 3 bases and J dropped 3; count of bases not matched to a gene: 2. The CDR3 contains 15 residues. CDR1 and CDR2 (germline): SGDLS, YYNGEE. In nucleotides, the CDR3 is TGTGCCAGCAGCGGGACTAGCGGCGACACCGGGGAGCTGTTTTTT. Protein sequence: CASSGTSGDTGELFF.

This rearrangement joins TRBV9 to TRBJ1-6; the D gene is possibly TRBD1 (6 bases). CDR3 size: 15 residues. Trimming took off 3 bases at V and 10 bases at J, with 17 bases between the two ends. Germline V gene lookup returns CDR1 SGDLS and CDR2 YYNGEE. The CDR3 DNA follows: TGTGCCAGCAGCGAAAGACAGGCAAAACACTCACCCCTCCACTTT. It codes for CASSERQAKHSPLHF. Full variable domain (missing parts from reference TRBV9 and TRBJ1-6): DSGVTQTPKHLITATGQRVTLRCSPRSGDLSVYWYQQSLDQGLQFLIQYYNGEERAKGNILERFSAQQFPDLHSELNLSSLELGDSALYFCASSERQAKHSPLHFGNGTRLTVT.

V gene TRBV5-1 combines with J gene TRBJ1-1; D is possibly TRBD1 (5 bases). Trimming removed 3 bases at V and 1 base at J, with 13 bases between. CDR3 length: 15 residues. Germline V CDR1 and CDR2: SGHRS, YFSETQ. This CDR3 is CASSYVAGTNTEAFF. CDR3 nucleotides: TGCGCCAGCAGCTACGTTGCGGGGACGAACACTGAAGCTTTCTTT. The whole variable domain, filled in from reference TRBV5-1 and TRBJ1-1, reads KAGVTQTPRYLIKTRGQQVTLSCSPISGHRSVSWYQQTPGQGLQFLFEYFSETQRNKGNFPGRFSGRQFSNSRSEMNVSTLELGDSALYLCASSYVAGTNTEAFFGQGTRLTVV.

The V call is TRBV9, the J call TRBJ1-1, with D possibly being TRBD1 (6 bases). CDR1 and CDR2 (germline): SGDLS, YYNGEE. The V and J ends lost 0 bases and 1 base respectively, with 10 bases between them. The CDR3 runs to 15 residues. The CDR3 region has the DNA TGTGCCAGCAGCGTAGTACAGGGCGGGAACACTGAAGCTTTCTTT. Amino acid sequence: CASSVVQGGNTEAFF.

The V call is TRBV5-1, the J call TRBJ1-1; TRBD1 is a possible D gene (6 bases). CDR1 and CDR2 (germline): SGHRS, YFSETQ. The CDR3 has 15 residues. Trimming shortened V by 4 bases and J by 0 bases, and 13 bases separated the two germline ends. The chain's CDR3 is CASSMNGQMNTEAFF. DNA for the CDR3: TGCGCCAGCAGCATGAACGGACAGATGAACACTGAAGCTTTCTTT.

The chain combines TRBV9 with TRBJ1-1, with unresolved D. V was trimmed by 0 bases and J by 0 bases, leaving 12 bases between them. Germline loops: CDR1 SGDLS, CDR2 YYNGEE. The CDR3 has 16 residues. CDR3 coding DNA: TGTGCCAGCAGCGTAGGTCAGGCTAATATGAACACTGAAGCTTTCTTT. Translated, it gives CASSVGQANMNTEAFF. The whole variable domain, remainder taken from reference TRBV9 and TRBJ1-1, is DSGVTQTPKHLITATGQRVTLRCSPRSGDLSVYWYQQSLDQGLQFLIQYYNGEERAKGNILERFSAQQFPDLHSELNLSSLELGDSALYFCASSVGQANMNTEAFFGQGTRLTVV.